These 7 T cell receptor beta chains came from one sample sequenced in a study of vaccination effects on CD4 cells after COVID-19. Sequencing was preceded by expansion of antigen-specific CD4+ T cells with viral peptide pools in the ViraFEST assay. Isolation of CD4+ T cells took place after 10 days of culture. In the vaccine recipients, nucleocapsid antibodies were negative and there was no prior SARS-CoV-2 infection. No antigens are known for them. Sequencing used immunoSEQ multiplex PCR; TCRdb keeps in-frame clones, though not all of them. The sample holds about 38,000 clones, around 67% seen once. The source was CD4+ T cells from PBMCs cultured with SARS-CoV-2 spike peptides, collected before COVID-19 vaccination. The receptor source for this set is a human donor who received a COVID-19 vaccine.

This chain links TRBV6-2 or TRBV6-3 with TRBJ1-2; D not resolved. The V end was cut by 0 bases, the J end by 4 bases, with 15 bases between. From germline, CDR1 is MNHEY and CDR2 SVGEGT. The CDR3 is made up of 16 amino acids. The CDR3 region has the DNA TGTGCCAGCAGTTACTCCCGTGGGAGTATCCTCTATGGCTACACCTTC. This sequence encodes CASSYSRGSILYGYTF.

V is TRBV12-3 or TRBV12-4 and J is TRBJ2-5; D call uncertain. Trimming took 6 bases from V and 0 from J, leaving 8 bases between them. CDR3 size: 13 residues. CDR3 nucleotide sequence: TGTGCCAGCAGCCCGCAGGACCAAGAGACCCAGTACTTC. It specifies CASSPQDQETQYF.

CDR3 bases: TGTGCCAGCTCACCTAAGAACAGGGTCGGGAATTCACCCCTCCACTTT. Protein product: CASSPKNRVGNSPLHF. The V call is TRBV18, the J call TRBJ1-6; possibly TRBD1 for D (6 bases). Germline assignment: CDR1 KGHSH and CDR2 LQKENI. CDR3 size: 16 residues. V was pared by 3 bases and J by 7 bases, with 16 bases between. The variable domain in full, with the rest retrieved from reference TRBV18 and TRBJ1-6, is NAGVMQNPRHLVRRRGQEARLRCSPMKGHSHVYWYRQLPEEGLKFMVYLQKENIIDESGMPKERFSAEFPKEGPSILRIQQVVRGDSAAYFCASSPKNRVGNSPLHFGNGTRLTVT.

The chain couples TRBV12-3 or TRBV12-4 to TRBJ2-1; D ambiguous. The CDR3 consists of 13 residues. Deletions cut 6 bases from V and 8 bases from J, with 14 bases between. CDR3 protein: CASRKGHRDEQFF. The CDR3 nucleotides read TGTGCCAGCAGAAAGGGTCACAGAGATGAGCAGTTCTTC.

The chain links TRBV7-2 to TRBJ1-1, with D uncertain. Germline V gene data show CDR1 as SGHTA and CDR2 as FQGNSA. Trimming shortened V by 8 bases and J by 0 bases, and 13 bases separated the two germline ends. This CDR3 spans 14 amino acids. Here the CDR3 reads CASGFSSMNTEAFF. For the CDR3, the DNA is TGTGCCAGCGGGTTCTCGTCCATGAACACTGAAGCTTTCTTT.

This sequence joins TRBV19 and TRBJ2-5, with D unresolved. The CDR3 extends over 13 amino acids. Germline-derived CDR1 and CDR2 are LNHDA and SQIVND (reference sequence). Deletions cut 3 bases from V and 4 bases from J, with 9 bases between. As DNA, the CDR3 is TGTGCCAGTAGTATTAGGTTGCGAGAGACCCAGTACTTC. Translating it yields CASSIRLRETQYF.

CDR3 residues: CASSPKTGIPSYEQYF. In DNA form, the CDR3 reads TGTGCCAGCAGCCCGAAGACAGGGATCCCGTCCTACGAGCAGTACTTC. This chain uses TRBV5-6 with TRBJ2-7, with 7 bases identical to TRBD1. After removal of 4 bases from V and 1 base from J, the junction contained 11 bases not matched to a gene. The CDR3 spans 16 residues. Germline assignment: CDR1 SGHDT and CDR2 YYEEEE.